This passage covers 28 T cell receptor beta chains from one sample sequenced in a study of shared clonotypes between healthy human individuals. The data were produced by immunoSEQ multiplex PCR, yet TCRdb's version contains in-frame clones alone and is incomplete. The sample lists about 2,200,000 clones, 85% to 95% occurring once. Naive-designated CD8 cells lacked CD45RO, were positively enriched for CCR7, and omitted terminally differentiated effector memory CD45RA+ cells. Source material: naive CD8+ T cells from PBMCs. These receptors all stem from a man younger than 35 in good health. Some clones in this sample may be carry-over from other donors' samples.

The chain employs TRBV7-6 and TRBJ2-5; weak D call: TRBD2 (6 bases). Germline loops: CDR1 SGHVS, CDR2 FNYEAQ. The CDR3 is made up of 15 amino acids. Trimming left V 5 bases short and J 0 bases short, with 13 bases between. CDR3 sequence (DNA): TGTGCCAGCAGCCCGCGAAGGAGGGACCAAGAGACCCAGTACTTC. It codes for CASSPRRRDQETQYF. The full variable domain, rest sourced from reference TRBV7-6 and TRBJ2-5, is GAGVSQSPRYKVTKRGQDVALRCDPISGHVSLYWYRQALGQGPEFLTYFNYEAQQDKSGLPNDRFSAERPEGSISTLTIQRTEQRDSAMYRCASSPRRRDQETQYFGPGTRLLVL.

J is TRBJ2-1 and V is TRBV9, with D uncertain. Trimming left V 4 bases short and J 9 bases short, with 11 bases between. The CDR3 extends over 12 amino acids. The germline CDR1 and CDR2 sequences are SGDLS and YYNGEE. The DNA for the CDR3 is TGTGCCAGCAGCCCAGGTACTGTTGAGCAGTTCTTC. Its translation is CASSPGTVEQFF.

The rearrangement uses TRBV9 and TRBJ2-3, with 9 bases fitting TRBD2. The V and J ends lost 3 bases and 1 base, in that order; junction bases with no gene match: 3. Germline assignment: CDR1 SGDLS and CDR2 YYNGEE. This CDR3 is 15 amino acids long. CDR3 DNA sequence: TGTGCCAGCAGCGAGAGGACTAGCGGCACAGATACGCAGTATTTT. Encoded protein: CASSERTSGTDTQYF.

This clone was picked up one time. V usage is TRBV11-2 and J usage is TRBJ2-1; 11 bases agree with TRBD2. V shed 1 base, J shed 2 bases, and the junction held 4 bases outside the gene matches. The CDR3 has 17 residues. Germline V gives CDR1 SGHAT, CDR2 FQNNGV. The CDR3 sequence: CASSLGLAGGAYNEQFF. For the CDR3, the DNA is TGTGCCAGCAGCTTAGGTCTAGCGGGAGGTGCCTACAATGAGCAGTTCTTC.

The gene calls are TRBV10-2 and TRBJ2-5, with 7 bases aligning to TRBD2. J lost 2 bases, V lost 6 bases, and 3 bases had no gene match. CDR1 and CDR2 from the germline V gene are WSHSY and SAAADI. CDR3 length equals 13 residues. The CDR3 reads CASSGRLQETQYF. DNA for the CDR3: TGCGCCAGCAGCGGGAGGTTACAAGAGACCCAGTACTTC.

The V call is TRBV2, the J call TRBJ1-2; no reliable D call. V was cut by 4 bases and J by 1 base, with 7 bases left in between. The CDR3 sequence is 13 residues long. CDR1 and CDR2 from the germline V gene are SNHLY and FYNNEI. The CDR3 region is CASSVSDNYGYTF. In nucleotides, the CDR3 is TGTGCCAGCAGTGTTTCAGATAACTATGGCTACACCTTC.

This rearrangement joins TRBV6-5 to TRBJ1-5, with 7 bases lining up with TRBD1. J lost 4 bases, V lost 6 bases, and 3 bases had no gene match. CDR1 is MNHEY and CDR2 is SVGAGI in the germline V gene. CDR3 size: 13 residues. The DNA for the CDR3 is TGTGCCAGCAGACCGGGACAGAATCAGCCCCAGCATTTT. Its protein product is CASRPGQNQPQHF.

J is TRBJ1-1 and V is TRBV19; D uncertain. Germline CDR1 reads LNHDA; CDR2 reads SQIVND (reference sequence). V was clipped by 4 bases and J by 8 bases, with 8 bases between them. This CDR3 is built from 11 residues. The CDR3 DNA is TGTGCCAGTAGTAACGGAGGGGAAGCTTTCTTT. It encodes CASSNGGEAFF.

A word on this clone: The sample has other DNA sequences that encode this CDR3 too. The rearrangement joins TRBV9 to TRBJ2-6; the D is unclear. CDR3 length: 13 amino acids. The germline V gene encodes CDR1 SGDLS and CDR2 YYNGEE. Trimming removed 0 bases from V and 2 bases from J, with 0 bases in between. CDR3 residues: CASSVAGANVLTF. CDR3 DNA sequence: TGTGCCAGCAGCGTAGCTGGGGCCAACGTCCTGACTTTC.

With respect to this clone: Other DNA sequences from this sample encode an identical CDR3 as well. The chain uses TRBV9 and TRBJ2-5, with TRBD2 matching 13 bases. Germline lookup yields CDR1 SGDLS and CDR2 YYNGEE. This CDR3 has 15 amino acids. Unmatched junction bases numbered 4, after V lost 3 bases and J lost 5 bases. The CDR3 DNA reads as TGTGCCAGCAGCGCTACTAGCGGGAGGGCGGAGACCCAGTACTTC. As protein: CASSATSGRAETQYF.

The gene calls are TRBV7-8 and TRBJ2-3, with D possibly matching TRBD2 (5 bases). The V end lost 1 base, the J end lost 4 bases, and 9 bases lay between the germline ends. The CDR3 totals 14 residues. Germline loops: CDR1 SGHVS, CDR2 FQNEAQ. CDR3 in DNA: TGTGCCAGCAGCTTAGAGCCGGAGGCAGATACGCAGTATTTT. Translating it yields CASSLEPEADTQYF.

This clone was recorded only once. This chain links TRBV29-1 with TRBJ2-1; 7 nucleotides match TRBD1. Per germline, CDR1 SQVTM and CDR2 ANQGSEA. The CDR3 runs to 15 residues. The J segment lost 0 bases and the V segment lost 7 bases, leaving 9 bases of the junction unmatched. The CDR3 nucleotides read TGCAGCGGAACTGGACAGGAAAGCTCCTACAATGAGCAGTTCTTC. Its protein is CSGTGQESSYNEQFF.

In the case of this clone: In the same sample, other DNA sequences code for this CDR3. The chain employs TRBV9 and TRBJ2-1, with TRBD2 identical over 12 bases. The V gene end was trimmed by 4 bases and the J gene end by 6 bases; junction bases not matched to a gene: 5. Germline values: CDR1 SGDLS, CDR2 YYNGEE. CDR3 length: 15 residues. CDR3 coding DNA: TGTGCCAGCAGCCCTGGGACTAGCGGGTCCAATGAGCAGTTCTTC. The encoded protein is CASSPGTSGSNEQFF.

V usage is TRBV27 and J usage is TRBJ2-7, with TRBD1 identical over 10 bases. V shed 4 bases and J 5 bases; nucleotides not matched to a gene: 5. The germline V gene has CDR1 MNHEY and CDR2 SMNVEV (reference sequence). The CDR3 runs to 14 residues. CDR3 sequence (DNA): TGTGCCAGCAGTTGGGACAGGGGAAGAAACGAGCAGTACTTC. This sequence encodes CASSWDRGRNEQYF.

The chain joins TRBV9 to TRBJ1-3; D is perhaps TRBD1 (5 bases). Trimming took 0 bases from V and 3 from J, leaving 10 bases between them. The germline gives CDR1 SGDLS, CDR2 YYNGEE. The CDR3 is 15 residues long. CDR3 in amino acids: CASSVDGGNGNTIYF. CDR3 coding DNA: TGTGCCAGCAGCGTAGATGGGGGTAATGGAAACACCATATATTTT.

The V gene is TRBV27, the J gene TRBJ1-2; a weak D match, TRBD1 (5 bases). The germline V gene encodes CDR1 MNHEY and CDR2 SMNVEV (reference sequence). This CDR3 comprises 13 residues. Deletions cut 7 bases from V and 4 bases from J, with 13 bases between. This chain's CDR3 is CASMGGWSYGYTF. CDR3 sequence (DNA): TGTGCCAGCATGGGGGGTTGGAGCTATGGCTACACCTTC.

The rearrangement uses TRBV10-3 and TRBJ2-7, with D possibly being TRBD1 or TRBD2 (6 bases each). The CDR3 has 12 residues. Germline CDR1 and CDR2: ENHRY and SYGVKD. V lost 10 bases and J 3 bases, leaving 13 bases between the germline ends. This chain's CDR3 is CATMEGDYEQYF. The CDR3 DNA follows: TGTGCCACGATGGAGGGGGACTACGAGCAGTACTTC.

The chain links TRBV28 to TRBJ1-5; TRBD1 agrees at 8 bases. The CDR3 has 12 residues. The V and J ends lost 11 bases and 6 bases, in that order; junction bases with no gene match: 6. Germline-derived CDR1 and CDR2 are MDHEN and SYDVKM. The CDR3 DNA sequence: TGTGCCGGCGGCAGGGGGCTTCAGCCCCAGCATTTT. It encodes CAGGRGLQPQHF.

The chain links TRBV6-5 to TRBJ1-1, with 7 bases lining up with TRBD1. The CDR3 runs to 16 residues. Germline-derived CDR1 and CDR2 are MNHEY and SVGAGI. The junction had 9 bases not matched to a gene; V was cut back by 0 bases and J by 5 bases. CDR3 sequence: CASSYSRNRGGTEAFF. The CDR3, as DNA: TGTGCCAGCAGTTACTCGAGGAACAGGGGAGGTACTGAAGCTTTCTTT.

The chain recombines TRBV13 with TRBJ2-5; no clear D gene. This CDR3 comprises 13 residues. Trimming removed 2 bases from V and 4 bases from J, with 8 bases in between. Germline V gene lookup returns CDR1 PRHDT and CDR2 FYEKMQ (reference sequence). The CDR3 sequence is CASSLTLGETQYF. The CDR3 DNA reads TGTGCCAGCAGCTTAACTCTAGGAGAGACCCAGTACTTC. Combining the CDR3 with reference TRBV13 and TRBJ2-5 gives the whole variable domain AAGVIQSPRHLIKEKRETATLKCYPIPRHDTVYWYQQGPGQDPQFLISFYEKMQSDKGSIPDRFSAQQFSDYHSELNMSSLELGDSALYFCASSLTLGETQYFGPGTRLLVL.

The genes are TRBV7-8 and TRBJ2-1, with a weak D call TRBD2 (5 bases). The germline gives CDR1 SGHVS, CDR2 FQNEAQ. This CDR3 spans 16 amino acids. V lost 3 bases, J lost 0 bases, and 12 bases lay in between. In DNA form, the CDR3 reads TGTGCCAGCAGCTTCCCCGAGGGCAGCTCCTACAATGAGCAGTTCTTC. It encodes CASSFPEGSSYNEQFF.

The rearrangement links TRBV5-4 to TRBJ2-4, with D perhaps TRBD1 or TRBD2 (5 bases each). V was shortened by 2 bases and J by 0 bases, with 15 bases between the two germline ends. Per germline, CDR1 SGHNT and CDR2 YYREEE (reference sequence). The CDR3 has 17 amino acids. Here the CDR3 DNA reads TGTGCCAGCAGCTTAGTGAAGGCAGGGAGAGCCAAAAACATTCAGTACTTC. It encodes CASSLVKAGRAKNIQYF.

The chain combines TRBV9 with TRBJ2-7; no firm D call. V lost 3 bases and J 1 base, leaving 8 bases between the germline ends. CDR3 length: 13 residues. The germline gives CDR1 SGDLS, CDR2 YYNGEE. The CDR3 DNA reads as TGTGCCAGCAGCGGACCCGGGTCCTACGAGCAGTACTTC. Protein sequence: CASSGPGSYEQYF.

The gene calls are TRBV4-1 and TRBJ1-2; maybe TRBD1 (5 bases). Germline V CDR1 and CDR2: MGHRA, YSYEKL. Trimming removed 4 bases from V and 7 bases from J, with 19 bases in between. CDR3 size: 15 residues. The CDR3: CASSPATWGGVGYTF. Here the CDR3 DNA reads TGCGCCAGCAGCCCAGCCACGTGGGGGGGGGTTGGCTACACCTTC.

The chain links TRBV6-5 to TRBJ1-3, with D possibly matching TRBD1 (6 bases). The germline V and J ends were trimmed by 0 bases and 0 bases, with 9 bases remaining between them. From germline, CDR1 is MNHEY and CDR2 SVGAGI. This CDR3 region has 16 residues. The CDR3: CASSYSNRASGNTIYF. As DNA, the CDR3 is TGTGCCAGCAGTTACTCGAACAGGGCCTCTGGAAACACCATATATTTT.

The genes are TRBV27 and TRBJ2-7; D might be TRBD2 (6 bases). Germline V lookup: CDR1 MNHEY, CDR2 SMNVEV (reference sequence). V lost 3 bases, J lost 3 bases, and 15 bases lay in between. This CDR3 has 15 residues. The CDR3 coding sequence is TGTGCCAGCAGTTTGTTAGCGGCCCCTGGCTACGAGCAGTACTTC. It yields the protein CASSLLAAPGYEQYF.

For the CDR3, the DNA is TGCGCCAGCACCGGCCAGGGCAGCCGCTACAATGAGCAGTTCTTC. It translates to CASTGQGSRYNEQFF. This chain uses TRBV5-1 with TRBJ2-1; a weak D match, TRBD1 (5 bases). V lost 6 bases and J 3 bases, leaving 16 bases between the germline ends. This CDR3 region has 15 residues. Germline V gene lookup returns CDR1 SGHRS and CDR2 YFSETQ.

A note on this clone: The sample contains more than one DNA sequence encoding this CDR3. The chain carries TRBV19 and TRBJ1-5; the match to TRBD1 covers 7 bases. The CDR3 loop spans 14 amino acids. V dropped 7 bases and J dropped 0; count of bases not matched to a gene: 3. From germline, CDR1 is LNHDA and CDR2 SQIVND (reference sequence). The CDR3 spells CASTDRDSNQPQHF. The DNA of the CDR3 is TGTGCCAGTACCGACAGGGATAGCAATCAGCCCCAGCATTTT. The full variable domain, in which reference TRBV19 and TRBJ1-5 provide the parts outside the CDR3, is DGGITQSPKYLFRKEGQNVTLSCEQNLNHDAMYWYRQDPGQGLRLIYYSQIVNDFQKGDIAEGYSVSREKKESFPLTVTSAQKNPTAFYLCASTDRDSNQPQHFGDGTRLSIL.